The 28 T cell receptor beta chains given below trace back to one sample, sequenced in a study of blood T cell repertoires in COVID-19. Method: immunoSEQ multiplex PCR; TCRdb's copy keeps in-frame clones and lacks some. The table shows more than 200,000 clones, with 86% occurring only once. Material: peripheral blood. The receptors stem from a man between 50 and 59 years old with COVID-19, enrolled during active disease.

The CDR3 is CASSSQQGAGNEQFF. In nucleotides, the CDR3 is TGCGCCAGCAGCTCCCAACAGGGGGCCGGCAATGAGCAGTTCTTC. The V and J genes are TRBV5-1 and TRBJ2-1; 9 positions match TRBD1. The CDR3 has 15 amino acids. The germline V gene has CDR1 SGHRS and CDR2 YFSETQ. J lost 6 bases, V lost 3 bases, and 7 bases had no gene match. Variable domain in full (rest from reference TRBV5-1 and TRBJ2-1): KAGVTQTPRYLIKTRGQQVTLSCSPISGHRSVSWYQQTPGQGLQFLFEYFSETQRNKGNFPGRFSGRQFSNSRSEMNVSTLELGDSALYLCASSSQQGAGNEQFFGPGTRLTVL.

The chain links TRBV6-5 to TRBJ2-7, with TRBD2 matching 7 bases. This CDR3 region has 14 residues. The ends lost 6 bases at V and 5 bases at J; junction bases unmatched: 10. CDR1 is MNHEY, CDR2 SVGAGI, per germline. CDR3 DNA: TGTGCCAGCAGCTCCCGGGGGGAAGGGGACGAGCAGTACTTC. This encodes CASSSRGEGDEQYF.

The CDR3 bases are TGTGCCAGTAGTATCGTCGGCGGGAGGGCCGTGGGGGAAAACATTCAGTACTTC. Protein product: CASSIVGGRAVGENIQYF. J is TRBJ2-4 and V is TRBV19, with 9 bases aligning to TRBD2. The V segment lost 3 bases and the J segment 5 bases; nucleotides outside the gene matches: 14. CDR1 is LNHDA, CDR2 SQIVND, per germline (reference sequence). The CDR3 has 18 amino acids.

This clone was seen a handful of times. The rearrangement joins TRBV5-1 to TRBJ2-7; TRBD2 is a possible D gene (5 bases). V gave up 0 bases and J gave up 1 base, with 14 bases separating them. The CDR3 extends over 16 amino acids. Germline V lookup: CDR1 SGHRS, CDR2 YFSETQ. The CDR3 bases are TGCGCCAGCAGCTTGGATTTAGCGAGCGCTTCCTACGAGCAGTACTTC. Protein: CASSLDLASASYEQYF.

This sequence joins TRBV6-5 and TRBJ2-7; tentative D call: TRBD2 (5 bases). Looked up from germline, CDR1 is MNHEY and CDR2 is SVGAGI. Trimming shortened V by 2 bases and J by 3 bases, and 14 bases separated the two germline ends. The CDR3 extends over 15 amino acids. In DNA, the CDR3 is TGTGCCAGCAGTTACGTGCCCAGCGGCCTCTACGAGCAGTACTTC. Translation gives CASSYVPSGLYEQYF.

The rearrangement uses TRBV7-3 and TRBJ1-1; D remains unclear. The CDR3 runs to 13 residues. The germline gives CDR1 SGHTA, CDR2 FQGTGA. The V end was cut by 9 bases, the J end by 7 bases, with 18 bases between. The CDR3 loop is CARATEIPDEAFF. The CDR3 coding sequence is TGTGCCAGAGCGACCGAGATCCCCGATGAAGCTTTCTTT.

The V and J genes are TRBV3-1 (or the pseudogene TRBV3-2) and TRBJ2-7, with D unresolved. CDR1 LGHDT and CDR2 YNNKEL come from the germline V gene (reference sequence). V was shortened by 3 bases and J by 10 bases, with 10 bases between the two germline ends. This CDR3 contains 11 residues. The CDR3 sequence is CASSQGYGQYF. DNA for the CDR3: TGTGCCAGCAGCCAGGGCTATGGCCAGTACTTC.

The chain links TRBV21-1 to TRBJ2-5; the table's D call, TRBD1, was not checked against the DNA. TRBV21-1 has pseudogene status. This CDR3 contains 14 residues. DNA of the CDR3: TGTGCCAGCAGGGTTACAGGGAATGGGGGTACCCAGTACTTC. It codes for CASRVTGNGGTQYF.

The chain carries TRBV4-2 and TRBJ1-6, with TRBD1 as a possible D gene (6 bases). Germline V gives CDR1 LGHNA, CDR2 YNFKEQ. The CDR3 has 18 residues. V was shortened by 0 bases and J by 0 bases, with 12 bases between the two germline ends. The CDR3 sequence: CASSQEMTGSSYNSPLHF. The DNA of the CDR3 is TGTGCCAGCAGCCAAGAAATGACAGGAAGCTCCTATAATTCACCCCTCCACTTT.

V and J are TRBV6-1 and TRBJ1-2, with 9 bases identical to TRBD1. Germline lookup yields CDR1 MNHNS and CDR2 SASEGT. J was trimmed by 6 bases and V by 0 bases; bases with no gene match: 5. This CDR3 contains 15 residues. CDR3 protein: CASSEASTGGNGYTF. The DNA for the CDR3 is TGTGCCAGCAGTGAAGCTTCTACAGGGGGCAATGGCTACACCTTC.

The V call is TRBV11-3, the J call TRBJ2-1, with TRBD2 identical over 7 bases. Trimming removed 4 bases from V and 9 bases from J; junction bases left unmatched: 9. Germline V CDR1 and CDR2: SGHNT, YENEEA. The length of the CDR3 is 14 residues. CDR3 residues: CASSYGLEGGEQFF. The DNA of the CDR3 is TGTGCCAGCAGCTATGGACTAGAGGGAGGTGAGCAGTTCTTC.

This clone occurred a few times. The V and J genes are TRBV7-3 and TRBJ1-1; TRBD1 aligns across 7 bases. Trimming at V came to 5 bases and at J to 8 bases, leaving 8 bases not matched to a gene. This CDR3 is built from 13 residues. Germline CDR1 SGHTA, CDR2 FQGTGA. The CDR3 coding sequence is TGTGCCAGCAGCCCCCAACCGGGACAGGAAGCTTTCTTT. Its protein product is CASSPQPGQEAFF.

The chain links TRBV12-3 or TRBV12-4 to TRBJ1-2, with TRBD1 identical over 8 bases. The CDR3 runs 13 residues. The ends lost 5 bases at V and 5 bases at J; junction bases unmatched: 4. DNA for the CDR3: TGTGCCAGCAGTGCTACAGGGGGTTATGGCTACACCTTC. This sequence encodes CASSATGGYGYTF.

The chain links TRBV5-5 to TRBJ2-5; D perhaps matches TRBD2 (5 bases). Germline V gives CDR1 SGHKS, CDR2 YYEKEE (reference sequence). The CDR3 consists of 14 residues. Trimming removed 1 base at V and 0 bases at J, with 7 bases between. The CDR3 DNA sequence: TGTGCCAGCAGCTTGTACGGGAACCAAGAGACCCAGTACTTC. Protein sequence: CASSLYGNQETQYF. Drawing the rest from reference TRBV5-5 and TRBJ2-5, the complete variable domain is DAGVTQSPTHLIKTRGQQVTLRCSPISGHKSVSWYQQVLGQGPQFIFQYYEKEERGRGNFPDRFSARQFPNYSSELNVNALLLGDSALYLCASSLYGNQETQYFGPGTRLLVL.

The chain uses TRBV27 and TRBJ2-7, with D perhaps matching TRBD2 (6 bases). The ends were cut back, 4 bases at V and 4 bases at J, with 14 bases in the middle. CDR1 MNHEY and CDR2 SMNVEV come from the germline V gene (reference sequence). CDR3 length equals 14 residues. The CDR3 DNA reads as TGTGCCAGCAGTTGGTCGGGAGCGACTTACGAGCAGTACTTC. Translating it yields CASSWSGATYEQYF.

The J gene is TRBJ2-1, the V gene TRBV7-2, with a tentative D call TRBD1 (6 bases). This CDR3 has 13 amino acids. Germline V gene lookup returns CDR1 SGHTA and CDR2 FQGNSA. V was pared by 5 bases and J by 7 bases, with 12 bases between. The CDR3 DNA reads TGTGCCAGCAGCGGGATCAGGGGTAATGAGCAGTTCTTC. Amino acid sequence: CASSGIRGNEQFF. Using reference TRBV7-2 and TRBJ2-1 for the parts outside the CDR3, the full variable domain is GAGVSQSPSNKVTEKGKDVELRCDPISGHTALYWYRQSLGQGLEFLIYFQGNSAPDKSGLPSDRFSAERTGGSVSTLTIQRTQQEDSAVYLCASSGIRGNEQFFGPGTRLTVL.

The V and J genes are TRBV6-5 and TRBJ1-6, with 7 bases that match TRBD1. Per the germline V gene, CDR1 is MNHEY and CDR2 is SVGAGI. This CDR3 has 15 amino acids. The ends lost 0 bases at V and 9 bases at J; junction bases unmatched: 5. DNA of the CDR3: TGTGCCAGCAGTTACTCAGACAGGGTCGTTTCACCCCTCCACTTT. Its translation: CASSYSDRVVSPLHF.

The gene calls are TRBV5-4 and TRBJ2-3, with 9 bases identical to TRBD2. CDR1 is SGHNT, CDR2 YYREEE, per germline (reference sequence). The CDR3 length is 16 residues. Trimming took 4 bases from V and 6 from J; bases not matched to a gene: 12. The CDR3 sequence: CASSPEGLAGVDTQYF. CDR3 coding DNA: TGTGCCAGCAGCCCCGAGGGTTTAGCGGGAGTGGATACGCAGTATTTT.

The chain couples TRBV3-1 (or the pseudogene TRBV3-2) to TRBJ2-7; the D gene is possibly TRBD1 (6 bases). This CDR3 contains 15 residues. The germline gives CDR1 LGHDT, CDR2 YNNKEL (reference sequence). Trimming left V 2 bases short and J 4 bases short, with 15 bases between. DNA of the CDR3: TGTGCCAGCAGCCAAAAGATACAGGGTTTTTACGAGCAGTACTTC. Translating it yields CASSQKIQGFYEQYF.

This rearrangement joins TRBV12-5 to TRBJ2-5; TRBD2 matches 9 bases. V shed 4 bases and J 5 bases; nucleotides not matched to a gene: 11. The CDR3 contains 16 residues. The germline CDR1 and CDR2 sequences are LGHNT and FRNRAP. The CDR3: CASGSPLLAGTETQYF. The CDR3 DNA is TGTGCTAGTGGTTCCCCCCTCCTAGCGGGAACGGAGACCCAGTACTTC.

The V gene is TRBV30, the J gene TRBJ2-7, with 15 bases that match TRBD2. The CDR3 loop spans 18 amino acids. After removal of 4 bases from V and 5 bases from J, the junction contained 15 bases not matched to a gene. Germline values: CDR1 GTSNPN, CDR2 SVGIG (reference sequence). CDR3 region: CAWNTGLAGGWEGNEQYF. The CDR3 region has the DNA TGTGCCTGGAATACGGGACTAGCGGGAGGTTGGGAGGGGAACGAGCAGTACTTC.

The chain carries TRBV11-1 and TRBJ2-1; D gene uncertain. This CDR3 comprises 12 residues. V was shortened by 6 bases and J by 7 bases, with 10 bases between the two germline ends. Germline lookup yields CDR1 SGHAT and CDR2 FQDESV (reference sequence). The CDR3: CASSSGVNEQFF. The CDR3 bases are TGTGCCAGCAGTTCGGGTGTTAATGAGCAGTTCTTC.

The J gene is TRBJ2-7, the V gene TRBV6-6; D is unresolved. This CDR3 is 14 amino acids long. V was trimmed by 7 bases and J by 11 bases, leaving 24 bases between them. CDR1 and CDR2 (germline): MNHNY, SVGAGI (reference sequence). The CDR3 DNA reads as TGTGCCAGCACCAATACCGCCCCTCCCGCTATGGAGTACTTC. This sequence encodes CASTNTAPPAMEYF.

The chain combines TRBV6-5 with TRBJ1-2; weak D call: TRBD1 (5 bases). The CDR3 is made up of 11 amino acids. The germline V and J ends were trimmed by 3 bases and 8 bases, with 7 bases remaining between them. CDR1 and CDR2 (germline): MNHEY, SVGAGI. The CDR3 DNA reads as TGTGCCAGCAGTTATGGGGGGGGCTACACCTTC. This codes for CASSYGGGYTF.

CDR3 bases: TGTGCCAGCAGCGTAGGGCAGGCGAACACTGAAGCTTTCTTT. Amino acids: CASSVGQANTEAFF. This sequence joins TRBV9 and TRBJ1-1; no reliable D call. Germline V gene sequence: CDR1 SGDLS, CDR2 YYNGEE. CDR3 length: 14 amino acids. V lost 0 bases to trimming and J lost 1 base, with 7 bases between them.

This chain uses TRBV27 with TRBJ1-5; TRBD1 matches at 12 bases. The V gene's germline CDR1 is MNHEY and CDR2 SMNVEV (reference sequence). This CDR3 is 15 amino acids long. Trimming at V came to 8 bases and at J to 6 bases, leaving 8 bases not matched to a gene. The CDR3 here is CASGGGTGGGQPQHF. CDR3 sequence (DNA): TGTGCCAGCGGGGGTGGGACAGGGGGCGGTCAGCCCCAGCATTTT.

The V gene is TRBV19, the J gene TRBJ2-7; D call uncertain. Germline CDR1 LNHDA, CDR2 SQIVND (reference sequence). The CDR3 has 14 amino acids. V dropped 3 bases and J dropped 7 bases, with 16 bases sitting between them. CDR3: CASSMVGQQDEQYF. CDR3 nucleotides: TGTGCCAGTAGTATGGTTGGTCAGCAGGATGAGCAGTACTTC. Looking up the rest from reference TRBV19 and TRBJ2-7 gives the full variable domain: DGGITQSPKYLFRKEGQNVTLSCEQNLNHDAMYWYRQDPGQGLRLIYYSQIVNDFQKGDIAEGYSVSREKKESFPLTVTSAQKNPTAFYLCASSMVGQQDEQYFGPGTRLTVT.

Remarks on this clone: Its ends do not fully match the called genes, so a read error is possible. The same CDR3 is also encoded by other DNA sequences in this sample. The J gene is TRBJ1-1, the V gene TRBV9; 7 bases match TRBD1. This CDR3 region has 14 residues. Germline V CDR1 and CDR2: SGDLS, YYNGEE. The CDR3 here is CASSAGQPNTEAFF. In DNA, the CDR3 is TGTGCCAGTAGCGCGGGACAGCCGAACACTGAAGCTTTCTTT.